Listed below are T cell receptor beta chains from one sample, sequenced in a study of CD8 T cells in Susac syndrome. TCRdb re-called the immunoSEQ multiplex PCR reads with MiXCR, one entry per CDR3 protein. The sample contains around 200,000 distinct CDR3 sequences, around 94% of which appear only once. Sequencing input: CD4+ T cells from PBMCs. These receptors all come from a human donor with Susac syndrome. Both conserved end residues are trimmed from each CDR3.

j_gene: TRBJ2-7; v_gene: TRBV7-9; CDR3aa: ASSSDRTYEQY
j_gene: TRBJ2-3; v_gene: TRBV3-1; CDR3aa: ASSQGPGGTDTQY
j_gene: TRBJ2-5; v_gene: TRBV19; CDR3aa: ASSTPIRETQY
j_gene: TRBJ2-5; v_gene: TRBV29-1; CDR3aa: SARFGRNRRYDQETQY
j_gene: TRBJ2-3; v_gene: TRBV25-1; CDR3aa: ASSETVDTQY
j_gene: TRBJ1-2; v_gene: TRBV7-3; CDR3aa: ASSSTGADYGYT
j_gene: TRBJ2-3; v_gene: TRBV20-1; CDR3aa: SALSGENTQY
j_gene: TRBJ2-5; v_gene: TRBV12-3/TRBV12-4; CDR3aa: ASSELAGVYETQY
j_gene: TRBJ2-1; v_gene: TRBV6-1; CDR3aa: ASSATSGGSSYNEQF
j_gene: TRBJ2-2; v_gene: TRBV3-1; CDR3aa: ASSQDPPGNTGELF
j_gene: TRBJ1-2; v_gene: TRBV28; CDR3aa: ASSLPGENYGYT
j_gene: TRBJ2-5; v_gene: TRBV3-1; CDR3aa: ASSQAGQGQETQY
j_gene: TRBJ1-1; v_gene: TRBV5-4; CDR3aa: ASSLAGGYDEAF
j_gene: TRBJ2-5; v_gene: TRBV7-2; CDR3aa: ASSLATGRQETQY
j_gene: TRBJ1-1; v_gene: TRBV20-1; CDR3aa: SAAQGANTEAF
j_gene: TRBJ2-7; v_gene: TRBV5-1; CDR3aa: ASSLEDEQY
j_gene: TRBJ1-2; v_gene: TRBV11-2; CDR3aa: ASSLGLNRESS
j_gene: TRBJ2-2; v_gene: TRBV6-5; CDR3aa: ASSYLGQGPGELF
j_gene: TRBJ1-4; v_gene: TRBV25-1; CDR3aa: ASSESQGRGEKLF
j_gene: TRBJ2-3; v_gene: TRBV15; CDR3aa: ATSRGPGQGTTDTQY
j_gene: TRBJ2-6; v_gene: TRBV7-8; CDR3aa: ASSFRGANVLT
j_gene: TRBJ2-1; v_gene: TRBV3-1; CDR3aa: ASSQLGAGKEQF
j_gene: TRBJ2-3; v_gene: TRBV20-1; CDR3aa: SARATRADTQY
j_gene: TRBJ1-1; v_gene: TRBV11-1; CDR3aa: ASSPGQGATEAF
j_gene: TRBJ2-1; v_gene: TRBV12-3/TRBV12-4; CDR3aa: ASRPIAGAENNEQF
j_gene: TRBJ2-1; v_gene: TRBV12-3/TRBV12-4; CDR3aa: ASRTGLAVKLKGSYNEQF
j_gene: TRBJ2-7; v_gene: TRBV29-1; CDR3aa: SVEVSATGVLKSQQY
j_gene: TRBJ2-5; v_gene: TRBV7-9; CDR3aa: ASSLGQFQETQY